A single T cell receptor (beta chain) is shown here with its context. Next came a second PCR, run for about 7 to 12 cycles, which used a sample-barcoded 5' primer along with a J-beta primer mix. TCRdb fed the 5' RACE reads into MiXCR, producing one record per CDR3 protein. The sample has about 800,000 distinct CDR3 sequences; 35% to 60% are singletons. The sample belongs to a study of blood T cells in healthy people across ages. CDR1 and CDR2 (germline): LGHNA, YNFKEQ. This CDR3 contains 15 residues. The trim removed 3 bases at V and 5 bases at J, leaving 6 bases unmatched. This chain links TRBV4-2 with TRBJ1-5; TRBD1 agrees at 8 bases. Input material: blood. This clonotype originated in a man older than 75 in good health. The CDR3 region is CASSHPGQGDQPQHF. The CDR3 bases are TGTGCCAGCAGCCACCCCGGACAGGGAGATCAGCCCCAGCATTTT.